This T cell receptor (beta chain) was documented in a study of blood T cell repertoires in COVID-19. The CDR3 extends over 19 amino acids. The germline V and J ends were trimmed by 4 bases and 0 bases, with 23 bases remaining between them. Germline CDR1 reads SGDLS; CDR2 reads YYNGEE. This clone was recorded only once. Here immunoSEQ multiplex PCR was the method, and the copy in TCRdb shows in-frame clones only, minus some. The profile covers 300,000 to 400,000 clones, with 86% appearing a single time and about 4.2% taken by the ten largest. The chain employs TRBV9 and TRBJ2-1, with D maybe TRBD1 (7 bases). Input material: PBMCs or T cells enriched from blood (not recorded which). The origin of this receptor is a middle-aged woman with acute COVID-19. CDR3 protein: CASSLRQGSGARSYNEQFF. The DNA of the CDR3 is TGTGCCAGCAGCTTACGACAGGGTTCGGGGGCCCGCTCCTACAATGAGCAGTTCTTC. Full variable domain (rest looked up from reference TRBV9 and TRBJ2-1): DSGVTQTPKHLITATGQRVTLRCSPRSGDLSVYWYQQSLDQGLQFLIQYYNGEERAKGNILERFSAQQFPDLHSELNLSSLELGDSALYFCASSLRQGSGARSYNEQFFGPGTRLTVL.